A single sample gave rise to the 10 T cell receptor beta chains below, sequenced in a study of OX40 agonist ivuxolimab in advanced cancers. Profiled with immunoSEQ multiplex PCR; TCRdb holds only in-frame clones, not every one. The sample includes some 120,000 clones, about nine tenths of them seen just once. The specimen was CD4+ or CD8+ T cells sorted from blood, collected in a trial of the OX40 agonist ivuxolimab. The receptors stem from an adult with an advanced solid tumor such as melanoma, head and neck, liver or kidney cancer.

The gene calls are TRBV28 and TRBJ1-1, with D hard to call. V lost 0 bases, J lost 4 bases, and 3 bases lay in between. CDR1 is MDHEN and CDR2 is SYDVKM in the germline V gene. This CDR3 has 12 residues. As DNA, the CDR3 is TGTGCCAGCAGTTTATGGTTCACTGAAGCTTTCTTT. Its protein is CASSLWFTEAFF.

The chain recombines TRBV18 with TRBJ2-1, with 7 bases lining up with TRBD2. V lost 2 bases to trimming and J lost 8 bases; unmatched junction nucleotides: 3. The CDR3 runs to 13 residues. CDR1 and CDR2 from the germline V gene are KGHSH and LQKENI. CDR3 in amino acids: CASSPGGGDEQFF. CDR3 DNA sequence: TGTGCCAGCTCACCAGGGGGGGGAGATGAGCAGTTCTTC.

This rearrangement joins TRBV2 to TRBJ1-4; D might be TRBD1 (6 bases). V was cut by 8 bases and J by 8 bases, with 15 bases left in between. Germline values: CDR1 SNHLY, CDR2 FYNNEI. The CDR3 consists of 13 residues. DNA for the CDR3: TGTGCCAGCGAGAAGGGGGAGGAGGAAAAACTGTTTTTT. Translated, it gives CASEKGEEEKLFF.

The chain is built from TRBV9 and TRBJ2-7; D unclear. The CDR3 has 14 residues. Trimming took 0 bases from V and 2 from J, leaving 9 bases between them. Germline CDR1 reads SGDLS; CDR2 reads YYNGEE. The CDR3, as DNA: TGTGCCAGCAGCGTAGGGTGGCCCGCCTACGAGCAGTACTTC. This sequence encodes CASSVGWPAYEQYF.

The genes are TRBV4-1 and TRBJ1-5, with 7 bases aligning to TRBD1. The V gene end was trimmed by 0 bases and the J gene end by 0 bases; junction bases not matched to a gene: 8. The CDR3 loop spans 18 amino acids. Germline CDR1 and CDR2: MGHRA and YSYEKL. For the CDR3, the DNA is TGCGCCAGCAGCCAAGATTCGGCGGACAGGTATAGCAATCAGCCCCAGCATTTT. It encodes CASSQDSADRYSNQPQHF.

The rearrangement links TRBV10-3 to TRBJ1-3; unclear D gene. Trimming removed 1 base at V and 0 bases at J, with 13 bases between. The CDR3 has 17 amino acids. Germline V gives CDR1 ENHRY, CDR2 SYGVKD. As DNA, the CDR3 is TGTGCCATCAGTGAGTTTTTGGGCCTTCACTCTGGAAACACCATATATTTT. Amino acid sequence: CAISEFLGLHSGNTIYF.

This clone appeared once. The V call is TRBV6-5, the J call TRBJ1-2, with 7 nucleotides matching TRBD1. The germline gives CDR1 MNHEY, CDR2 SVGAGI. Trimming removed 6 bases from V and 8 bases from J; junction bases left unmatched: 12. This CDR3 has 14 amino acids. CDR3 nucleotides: TGTGCCAGCAGGGCCAGCAATACAGGGGAAGGCTACACCTTC. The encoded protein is CASRASNTGEGYTF.

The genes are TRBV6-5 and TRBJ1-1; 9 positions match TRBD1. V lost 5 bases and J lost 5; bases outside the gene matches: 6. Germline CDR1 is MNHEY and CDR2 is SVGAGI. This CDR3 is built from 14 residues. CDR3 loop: CASSLSGTGTEAFF. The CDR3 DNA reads TGTGCCAGCAGTCTTTCCGGGACAGGGACTGAAGCTTTCTTT.

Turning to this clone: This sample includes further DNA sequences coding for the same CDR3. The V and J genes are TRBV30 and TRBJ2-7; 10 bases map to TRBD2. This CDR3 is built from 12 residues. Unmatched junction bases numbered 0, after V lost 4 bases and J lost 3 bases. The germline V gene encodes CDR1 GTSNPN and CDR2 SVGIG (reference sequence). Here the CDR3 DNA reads TGTGCCTGGACTAGCGGGAGCTACGAGCAGTACTTC. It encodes CAWTSGSYEQYF. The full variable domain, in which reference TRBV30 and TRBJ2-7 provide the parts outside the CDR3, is SQTIHQWPATLVQPVGSPLSLECTVEGTSNPNLYWYRQAAGRGLQLLFYSVGIGQISSEVPQNLSASRPQDRQFILSSKKLLLSDSGFYLCAWTSGSYEQYFGPGTRLTVT.

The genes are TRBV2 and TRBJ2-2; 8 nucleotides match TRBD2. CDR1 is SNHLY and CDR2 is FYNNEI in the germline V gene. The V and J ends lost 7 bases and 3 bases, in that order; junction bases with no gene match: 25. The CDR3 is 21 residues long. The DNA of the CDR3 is TGTGCCAGCATTTATCCTCCCGGGACCAACAGCGGGAGAGGGGACACCGGGGAGCTGTTTTTT. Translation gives CASIYPPGTNSGRGDTGELFF.